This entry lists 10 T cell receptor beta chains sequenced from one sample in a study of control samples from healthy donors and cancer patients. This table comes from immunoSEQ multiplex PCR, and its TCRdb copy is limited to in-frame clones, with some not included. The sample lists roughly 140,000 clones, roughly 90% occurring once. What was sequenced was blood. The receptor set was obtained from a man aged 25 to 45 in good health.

CDR3 sequence: CASSQDAYPSSYNEQFF. Written as DNA, the CDR3 is TGCGCCAGCAGCCAAGATGCCTACCCAAGCTCCTACAATGAGCAGTTCTTC. The V and J genes are TRBV4-3 and TRBJ2-1; D unclear. The CDR3 consists of 17 residues. Germline CDR1 reads LGHNA; CDR2 reads YSLEER. V was pared by 0 bases and J by 0 bases, with 12 bases between.

The DNA of the CDR3 is TGTGCCAGCAGCAGCAGGGGGGCCACCGGGGAGCTGTTTTTT. Protein product: CASSSRGATGELFF. The chain couples TRBV5-4 to TRBJ2-2, with a possible D match to TRBD1 (7 bases). V was shortened by 4 bases and J by 4 bases, with 11 bases between the two germline ends. This CDR3 spans 14 amino acids. Germline-derived CDR1 and CDR2 are SGHNT and YYREEE (reference sequence).

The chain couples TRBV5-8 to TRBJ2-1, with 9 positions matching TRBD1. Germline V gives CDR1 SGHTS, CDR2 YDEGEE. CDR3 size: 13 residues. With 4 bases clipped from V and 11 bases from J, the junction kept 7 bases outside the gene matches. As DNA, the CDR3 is TGTGCCAGCAGCCAGACAGGGGGTAGGCAGCAGTTCTTC. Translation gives CASSQTGGRQQFF.

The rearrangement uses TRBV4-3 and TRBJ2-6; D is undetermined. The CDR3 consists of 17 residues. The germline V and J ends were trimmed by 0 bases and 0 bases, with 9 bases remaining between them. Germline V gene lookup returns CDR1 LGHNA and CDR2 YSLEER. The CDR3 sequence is CASSQDSRLSGANVLTF. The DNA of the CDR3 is TGCGCCAGCAGCCAAGATTCCCGCCTCTCTGGGGCCAACGTCCTGACTTTC.

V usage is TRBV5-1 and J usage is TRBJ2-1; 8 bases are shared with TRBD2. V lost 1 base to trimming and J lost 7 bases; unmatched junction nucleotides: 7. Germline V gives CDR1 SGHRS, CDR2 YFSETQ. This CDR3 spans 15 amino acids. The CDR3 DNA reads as TGCGCCAGCAGCTTGTTCCGGGGGGGCCGGAATGAGCAGTTCTTC. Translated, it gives CASSLFRGGRNEQFF.

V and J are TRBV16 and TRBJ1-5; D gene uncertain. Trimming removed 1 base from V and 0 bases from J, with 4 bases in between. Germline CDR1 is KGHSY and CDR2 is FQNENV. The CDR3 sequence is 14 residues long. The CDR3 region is CASSQFHSNQPQHF. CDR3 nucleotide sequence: TGTGCCAGCAGCCAATTTCATAGCAATCAGCCCCAGCATTTT.

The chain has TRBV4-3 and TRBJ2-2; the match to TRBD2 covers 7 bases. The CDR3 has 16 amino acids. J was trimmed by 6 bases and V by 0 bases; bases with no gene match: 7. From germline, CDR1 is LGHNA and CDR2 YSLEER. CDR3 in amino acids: CASSQESAGVAGELFF. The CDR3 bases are TGCGCCAGCAGCCAAGAATCGGCGGGAGTAGCCGGGGAGCTGTTTTTT.

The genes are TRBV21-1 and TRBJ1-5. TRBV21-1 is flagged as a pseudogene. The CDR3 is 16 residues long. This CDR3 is CASSKVARVSNQPQHF. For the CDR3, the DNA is TGTGCCAGCAGCAAAGTAGCGAGAGTTAGCAATCAGCCCCAGCATTTT.

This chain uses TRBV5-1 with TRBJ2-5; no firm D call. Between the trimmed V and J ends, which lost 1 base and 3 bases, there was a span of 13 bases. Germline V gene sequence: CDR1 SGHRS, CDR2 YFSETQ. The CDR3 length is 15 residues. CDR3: CASSLLGSVKETQYF. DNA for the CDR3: TGCGCCAGCAGCTTGTTGGGTTCAGTCAAAGAGACCCAGTACTTC.

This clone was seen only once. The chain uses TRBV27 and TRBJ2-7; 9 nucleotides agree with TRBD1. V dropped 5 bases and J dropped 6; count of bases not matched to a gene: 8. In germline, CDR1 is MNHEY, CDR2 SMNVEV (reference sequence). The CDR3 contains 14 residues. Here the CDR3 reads CASSPGTGFREQYF. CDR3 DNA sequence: TGTGCCAGCAGTCCCGGGACAGGGTTCCGCGAGCAGTACTTC.